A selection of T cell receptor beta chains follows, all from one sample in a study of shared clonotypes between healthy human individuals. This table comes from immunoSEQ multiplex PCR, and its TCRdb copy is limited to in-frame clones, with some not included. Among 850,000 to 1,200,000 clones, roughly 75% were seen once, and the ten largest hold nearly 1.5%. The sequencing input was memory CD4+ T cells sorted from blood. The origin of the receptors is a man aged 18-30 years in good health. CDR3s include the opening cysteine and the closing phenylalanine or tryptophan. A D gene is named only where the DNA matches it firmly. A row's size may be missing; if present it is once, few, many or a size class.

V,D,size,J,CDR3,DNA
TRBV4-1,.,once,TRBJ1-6,CASSRDYRAPSPLHF,TGCGCCAGCAGCCGGGACTACAGGGCGCCTTCACCCCTCCACTTT
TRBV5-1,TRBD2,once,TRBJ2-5,CASSTLTSGGHQETQYF,TGCGCCAGCAGCACACTGACTAGCGGGGGTCACCAAGAGACCCAGTACTTC
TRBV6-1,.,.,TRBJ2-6,CATDTGSGANVLTF,TGTGCCACTGACACGGGATCTGGGGCCAACGTCCTGACTTTC
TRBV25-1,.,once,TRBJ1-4,CASSEPGRGEKLFF,TGTGCCAGCAGTGAGCCGGGAAGGGGGGAAAAACTGTTTTTT
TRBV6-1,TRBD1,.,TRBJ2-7,CASSRQGARNEQYF,TGTGCCAGCAGTCGACAGGGGGCTCGGAACGAGCAGTACTTC
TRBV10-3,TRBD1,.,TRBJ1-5,CAIRGQGAFEPQHF,TGTGCCATCAGGGGACAGGGGGCTTTCGAGCCCCAGCATTTT
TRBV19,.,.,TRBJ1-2,CASSMKSYGYTF,TGTGCCAGTAGTATGAAGAGCTATGGCTACACCTTC
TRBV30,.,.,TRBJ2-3,CAWSDWFTDTQYF,TGTGCCTGGAGTGATTGGTTCACAGATACGCAGTATTTT
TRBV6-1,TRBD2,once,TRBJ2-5,CASDSGGFGETQYF,TGTGCCAGCGATAGCGGGGGGTTCGGAGAGACCCAGTACTTC
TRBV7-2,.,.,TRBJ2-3,CASSLGLGSTDTQYF,TGTGCCAGCAGCTTAGGTCTGGGGAGCACAGATACGCAGTATTTT
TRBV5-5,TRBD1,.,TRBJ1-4,CASSLGGRGFGEKLFF,TGTGCCAGCAGCTTGGGAGGCAGGGGGTTTGGGGAAAAACTGTTTTTT
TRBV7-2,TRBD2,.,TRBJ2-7,CASSWGTSPGEQYF,TGTGCCAGCAGCTGGGGGACTAGCCCCGGCGAGCAGTACTTC
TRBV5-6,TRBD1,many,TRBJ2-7,CASSLAGQGRNEQYF,TGTGCCAGCAGCTTGGCCGGACAGGGGAGGAACGAGCAGTACTTC
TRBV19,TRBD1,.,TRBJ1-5,CASRIAQGVGISNQPQHF,TGTGCCAGTAGGATAGCGCAGGGGGTAGGAATTAGCAATCAGCCCCAGCATTTT
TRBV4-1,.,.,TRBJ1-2,CASSQDRASNYGYTF,TGCGCCAGCAGCCAAGATCGGGCCAGTAACTATGGCTACACCTTC
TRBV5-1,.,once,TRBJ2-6,CASSSDGRPSGANVLTF,TGCGCCAGCAGCTCGGACGGCCGACCATCTGGGGCCAACGTCCTGACTTTC
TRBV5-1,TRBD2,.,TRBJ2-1,CASSLALAGGPYNEQFF,TGCGCCAGCAGCTTGGCCCTAGCGGGGGGCCCCTACAATGAGCAGTTCTTC
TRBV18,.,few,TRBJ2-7,CASSPSERYEQYF,TGTGCCAGCTCACCGAGCGAGAGGTACGAGCAGTACTTC
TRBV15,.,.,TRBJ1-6,CATSRDLLGGSPLHF,TGTGCCACCAGCAGAGATTTGCTCGGCGGCTCACCCCTCCACTTT
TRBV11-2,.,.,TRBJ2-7,CASSLKNYEQYF,TGTGCCAGCAGCTTGAAAAACTACGAGCAGTACTTC
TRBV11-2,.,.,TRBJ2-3,CASSLTGRDSDTQYF,TGTGCCAGCAGCTTAACAGGGAGGGACTCGGATACGCAGTATTTT
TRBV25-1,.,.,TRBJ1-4,CASSDLKETNEKLFF,TGTGCCAGCAGTGATCTTAAGGAGACTAATGAAAAACTGTTTTTT
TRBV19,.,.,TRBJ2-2,CASSPRLNTGELFF,TGTGCCAGTAGTCCCCGATTGAACACCGGGGAGCTGTTTTTT
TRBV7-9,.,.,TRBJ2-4,CASSLGGTKNIQYF,TGTGCCAGCAGCTTAGGGGGGACCAAAAACATTCAGTACTTC
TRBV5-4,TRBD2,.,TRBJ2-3,CASSLPLAGVRPSTDTQYF,TGTGCCAGCAGCCTACCTCTAGCGGGAGTGCGCCCTAGCACAGATACGCAGTATTTT
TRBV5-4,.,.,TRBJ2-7,CASSLAARAHEQYF,TGTGCCAGCAGCTTGGCCGCCAGGGCCCACGAGCAGTACTTC
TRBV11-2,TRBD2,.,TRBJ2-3,CASILGEGTFGDTQYF,TGTGCCAGCATTTTAGGGGAGGGGACCTTCGGAGATACGCAGTATTTT
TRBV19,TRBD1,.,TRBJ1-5,CASSDRGVEQDPQHF,TGTGCCAGTAGCGACAGGGGTGTAGAGCAGGATCCCCAGCATTTT